This T cell receptor (beta chain) was documented in a study of T-cell reconstitution after alpha-beta-depleted transplantation in children. CDR1 and CDR2 from the germline V gene are KGHSH and LQKENI. The CDR3 totals 15 residues. V was clipped by 0 bases and J by 9 bases; unmatched bases: 7. The TCRbeta library was prepared with unique molecular identifiers. TCRdb passed the PCR reads through MiXCR, listing each CDR3 protein once. The profile covers some 240,000 distinct CDR3 sequences, with 7.5% to 10% appearing a single time and about 4.9% taken by the ten largest. This clonotype occurred many times.

The chain links TRBV18 to TRBJ2-1, with 8 bases matching TRBD2. Sequencing was performed on PBMCs from the stem cell graft donor, taken from the stem cell graft. The sequence was collected from a human donor who donated a stem cell graft to a child with SCID. The CDR3 reads CASSPPHGGAGEQFF. The CDR3 DNA follows: TGTGCCAGCTCACCACCCCACGGGGGGGCCGGTGAGCAGTTCTTC.